The next 9 T cell receptor beta chains were all read from a single sample in a study of shared clonotypes between healthy human individuals. The assay was immunoSEQ multiplex PCR, and TCRdb's table has in-frame clones only and misses some. Among a few hundred thousand clones listed, over 60% were seen once. The sequenced material came from PBMCs. The receptors originated from a middle-aged woman in good health. Some clones in this sample may be carry-over from other donors' samples.

The CDR3 sequence: CASSVLTGDPNEQFF. CDR3 bases: TGTGCCAGCAGTGTCCTAACGGGAGACCCCAATGAGCAGTTCTTC. The chain has TRBV6-1 and TRBJ2-1; tentative D call: TRBD2 (6 bases). Germline V gene lookup returns CDR1 MNHNS and CDR2 SASEGT. There are 15 residues in the CDR3. Trimming took 4 bases from V and 6 from J, leaving 16 bases between them.

This chain joins TRBV5-6 and TRBJ2-7; 8 nucleotides agree with TRBD1. Germline V gene data show CDR1 as SGHDT and CDR2 as YYEEEE. V lost 6 bases and J lost 1; bases outside the gene matches: 9. This CDR3 has 15 residues. The CDR3 sequence is CASNSGGQGSYEQYF. The CDR3, as DNA: TGTGCCAGCAACTCCGGTGGACAGGGATCCTACGAGCAGTACTTC.

With respect to this clone: A much larger clonotype is one base distant, so this may be a read error. The same CDR3 can be traced to other DNA sequences in this sample. In DNA, the CDR3 is TGTGCCTGGAGGAGGGGGGCGCGAACTGGGGAGCTGTTTTTT. Translation gives CAWRRGARTGELFF. This chain connects TRBV30 to TRBJ2-2; perhaps D is TRBD1 or TRBD2 (6 bases each). This CDR3 comprises 14 residues. Germline loops: CDR1 GTSNPN, CDR2 SVGIG (reference sequence). V dropped 3 bases and J dropped 8 bases, with 16 bases sitting between them.

The sample holds one count of this clone. The chain combines TRBV20-1 with TRBJ2-7; D not certain. Trimming cost V 0 bases and J 7 bases, with 7 bases left between them. CDR3 length: 11 residues. The germline gives CDR1 DFQATT, CDR2 SNEGSKA (reference sequence). The DNA for the CDR3 is TGCAGTGCTAGAGATGGCCGTGAGCAGTACTTC. Residues: CSARDGREQYF.

The chain employs TRBV5-4 and TRBJ2-3; 11 bases are a match to TRBD2. The junction had 3 bases not matched to a gene; V was cut back by 2 bases and J by 4 bases. From germline, CDR1 is SGHNT and CDR2 YYREEE (reference sequence). This CDR3 contains 15 residues. The CDR3 nucleotides are TGTGCCAGCAGCTTACTAGCGGGAGTCTCAGATACGCAGTATTTT. Translated, it gives CASSLLAGVSDTQYF.

This clone came up once. The gene calls are TRBV18 and TRBJ2-3; D is perhaps TRBD1 or TRBD2 (6 bases each). V was trimmed by 2 bases and J by 6 bases, leaving 9 bases between them. The CDR3 sequence is 13 residues long. Germline V lookup: CDR1 KGHSH, CDR2 LQKENI. The CDR3 region is CASSPGGHDTQYF. CDR3 DNA sequence: TGTGCCAGCTCACCAGGGGGGCACGATACGCAGTATTTT.

The chain combines TRBV28 with TRBJ1-2; a possible D gene is TRBD1 (6 bases). Germline values: CDR1 MDHEN, CDR2 SYDVKM. CDR3 length: 14 residues. V was trimmed by 7 bases and J by 2 bases, leaving 14 bases between them. This chain's CDR3 is CASMTGGSNYGYTF. The CDR3 DNA sequence: TGTGCCAGCATGACGGGGGGCTCAAACTATGGCTACACCTTC.

The V gene is TRBV7-9, the J gene TRBJ1-1; D gene unclear. From germline, CDR1 is SEHNR and CDR2 FQNEAQ (reference sequence). With 7 bases removed from V and 1 base from J, the gap between germline ends came to 10 bases. CDR3 size: 13 residues. CDR3: CASTPSGNTEAFF. CDR3 sequence (DNA): TGTGCCAGCACCCCTTCGGGGAACACTGAAGCTTTCTTT. Full variable domain (missing parts from reference TRBV7-9 and TRBJ1-1): DTGVSQNPRHKITKRGQNVTFRCDPISEHNRLYWYRQTLGQGPEFLTYFQNEAQLEKSRLLSDRFSAERPKGSFSTLEIQRTEQGDSAMYLCASTPSGNTEAFFGQGTRLTVV.

This clone occurred once. The chain couples TRBV28 to TRBJ2-7, with TRBD1 identical over 7 bases. The CDR3 is 17 amino acids. The germline CDR1 and CDR2 sequences are MDHEN and SYDVKM. Trimming cost V 1 base and J 3 bases; bases outside gene matches: 12. The CDR3 is CASSLLAPGTDFYEQYF. In DNA form, the CDR3 reads TGTGCCAGCAGTTTATTGGCCCCCGGGACAGATTTCTACGAGCAGTACTTC.